This TCR beta chain was retrieved from a study of cytomegalovirus exposure and HLA in healthy donors. Amplification used 60 Vbeta primers and 13 Jbeta primers. Some clones are missing from TCRdb's copy, which holds only in-frame ones; the method was immunoSEQ multiplex PCR. The repertoire holds 80,000 or so clones, with roughly 64% as singletons. This clone was observed a few times. The CDR3 runs to 16 residues. Germline V gene sequence: CDR1 MNHEY, CDR2 SMNVEV (reference sequence). Trimming pared 6 bases from V and 2 bases from J, leaving 20 bases between. This rearrangement joins TRBV27 to TRBJ2-7; perhaps TRBD2 as D (7 bases). The sample consisted of PBMCs. The receptor was derived from a man younger than 45 in good health and CMV-seropositive. CDR3 amino acids: CASSRGGGAGAYEQYF. CDR3 sequence (DNA): TGTGCCAGCAGCCGCGGTGGGGGGGCGGGGGCCTACGAGCAGTACTTC.